The T cell receptor beta chain under discussion was sequenced for a study of Ad26.COV2.S vaccination and SARS-CoV-2 variants (TCRdb year 2021). Some background on the complete study: Donors in the vaccine arm were drawn from COV1001, a phase I-IIa trial of Ad26.COV2.S in healthy adults that was multicentre, randomized, double-blind and placebo-controlled. Dosing of Ad26.COV2.S was intramuscular, at either 5x10^10 or 1x10^11 viral particles, delivered as one shot or as two shots spaced 56 days apart. TCRbeta repertoire sequencing served as the tool for gauging how specific and how broad the SARS-CoV-2-reactive T cell receptors were following Ad26.COV2.S vaccination. A total of around 32 samples were included in the TCR-sequenced set, comprising some 20 Ad26.COV2.S vaccine recipients, 5 placebo recipients and 8 SARS-CoV-2 convalescent individuals. Participants in the trial were split at random into five groups of five each, receiving low-dose or high-dose Ad26.COV2.S once or twice, or else placebo on both occasions. Throughout the experiments and outcome assessment, investigators stayed blinded to trial group allocation.

The treatment or condition label, as the study defines it: around 19 received Ad26.COV2.S at low or high dose, single or two shots; roughly five received placebo; per-sample allocation not given. For vaccine and placebo recipients, the sequenced repertoires came from samples collected on day 63 after the first injection. In Cohort 1b, around 25 adults aged 18-55 years were enrolled at a single site in Boston, USA, between 29 July and 7 August 2020. Ad26.COV2.S was a replication-incompetent adenovirus type 26 vector expressing a prefusion-stabilized SARS-CoV-2 spike protein from the original Wuhan strain. Broader findings and caveats from the paper: The study was not powered for comparison of responses between vaccine doses or regimens. Comparable non-spike TCR breadth was observed between vaccine and placebo recipients, consistent with only spike being contained in the vaccine. Substantial breadth of spike-specific CD8+ and CD4+ T cell responses was reported after vaccination. Spike-specific TCR breadth was higher in Ad26.COV2.S recipients than in placebo recipients (P = 0.0014). The authors noted that the TCR breadth and depth analyses may have underestimated total T cell responses.

The immunoSEQ Assay was the method used to sequence TCRbeta CDR3 regions. After extraction, genomic DNA underwent amplification by bias-controlled multiplex PCR, followed by high-throughput sequencing. The paper's processing steps were these. Collapsing and filtering of sequences were performed to quantify the absolute abundance of each unique TCRbeta CDR3 region. Usable DNA was measured by amplifying reference genes present in all nucleated cells, and TCRbeta template counts were normalized to that usable DNA to estimate T cell fraction. Repertoire TCRs were annotated as SARS-CoV-2-specific by exact matching of V gene, CDR3 amino acid sequence and J gene to a known reactive TCR set. MIRA supplied the reference SARS-CoV-2 TCR set, which was filtered for enrichment in COVID-19-positive ImmuneCODE repertoires so that public or cross-reactive TCRs were removed. Drawing on the MIRA antigens, annotated TCRs were analysed further at the level of specific ORF or position within ORF. Depth was the summed frequency of annotated unique rearrangements, while breadth was defined as annotated unique rearrangements over total unique productive rearrangements. Group comparisons of TCR breadth used two-sided Wilcoxon rank-sum tests. TCRdb obtained this table from immuneACCESS and retained in-frame rearrangements with V and J assigned. These tables miss some clones; where compared with another copy, unresolved V genes account for less than half of the shortfall, and the remainder is unexplained. V and J calls and clone size follow that table, whereas D and trimming were derived from the DNA. This sample has 400,000 to 450,000 clones in its table, and around 91% of those were observed once. The leading ten clones occupy roughly 4% of the sample.

Counted from cysteine to phenylalanine, this CDR3 has 18 amino acids. Kept here is only the CDR3 DNA, which spans 54 bases and is read in frame from base 1. The CDR1 and CDR2 encoded by the germline V gene are SGDLS and YYNGEE. V trim: 0 bases; J trim: 0 bases; unmatched bases: 11. Of note for this clone: This clone's antigen is unknown. Within one base of it there is no much larger clone, and no base qualities were kept.

This receptor was taken from a person between 18 and 59 years old who received the Ad26.COV2.S COVID-19 vaccine or a placebo. Sample: peripheral blood, taken in a trial of Ad26.COV2.S vaccine versus placebo. The sequence joins TRBV9 to TRBJ2-7; 8 nucleotides in the junction match TRBD2. The nucleotide sequence is TGTGCCAGCAGCGTAGCGTCTAGCGGGTTAGGTTCCTCCTACGAGCAGTACTTC. This yields the protein CASSVASSGLGSSYEQYF.